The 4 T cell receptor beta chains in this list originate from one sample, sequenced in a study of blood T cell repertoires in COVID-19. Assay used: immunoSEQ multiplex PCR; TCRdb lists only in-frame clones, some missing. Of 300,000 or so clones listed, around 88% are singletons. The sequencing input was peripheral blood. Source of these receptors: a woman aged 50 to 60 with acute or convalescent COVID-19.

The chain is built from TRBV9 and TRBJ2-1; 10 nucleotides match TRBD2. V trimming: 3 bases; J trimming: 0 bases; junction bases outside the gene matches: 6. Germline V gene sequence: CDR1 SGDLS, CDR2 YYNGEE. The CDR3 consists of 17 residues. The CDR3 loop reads CASSGTSGASSYNEQFF. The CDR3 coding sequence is TGTGCCAGCAGCGGGACTAGCGGCGCTAGCTCCTACAATGAGCAGTTCTTC.

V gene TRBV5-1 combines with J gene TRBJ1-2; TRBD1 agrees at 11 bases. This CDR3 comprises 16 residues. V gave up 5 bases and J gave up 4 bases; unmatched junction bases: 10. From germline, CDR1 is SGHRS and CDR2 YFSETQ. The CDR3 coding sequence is TGCGCCAGCAGTTACACCGGGACAGGGGGGAGCTATGGCTACACCTTC. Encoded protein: CASSYTGTGGSYGYTF.

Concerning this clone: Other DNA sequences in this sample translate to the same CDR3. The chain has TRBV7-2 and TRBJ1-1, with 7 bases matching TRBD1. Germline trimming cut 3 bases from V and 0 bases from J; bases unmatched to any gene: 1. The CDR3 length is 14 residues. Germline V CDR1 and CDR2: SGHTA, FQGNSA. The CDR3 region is CASSLTGLNTEAFF. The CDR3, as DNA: TGTGCCAGCAGCTTGACAGGGCTGAACACTGAAGCTTTCTTT.

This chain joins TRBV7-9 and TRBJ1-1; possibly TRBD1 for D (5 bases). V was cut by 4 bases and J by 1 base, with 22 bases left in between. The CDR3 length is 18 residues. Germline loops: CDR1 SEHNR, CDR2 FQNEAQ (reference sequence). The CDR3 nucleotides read TGTGCCAGCAGCTCCCGAGGTGGATCGTTAACAGGGAACACTGAAGCTTTCTTT. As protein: CASSSRGGSLTGNTEAFF.